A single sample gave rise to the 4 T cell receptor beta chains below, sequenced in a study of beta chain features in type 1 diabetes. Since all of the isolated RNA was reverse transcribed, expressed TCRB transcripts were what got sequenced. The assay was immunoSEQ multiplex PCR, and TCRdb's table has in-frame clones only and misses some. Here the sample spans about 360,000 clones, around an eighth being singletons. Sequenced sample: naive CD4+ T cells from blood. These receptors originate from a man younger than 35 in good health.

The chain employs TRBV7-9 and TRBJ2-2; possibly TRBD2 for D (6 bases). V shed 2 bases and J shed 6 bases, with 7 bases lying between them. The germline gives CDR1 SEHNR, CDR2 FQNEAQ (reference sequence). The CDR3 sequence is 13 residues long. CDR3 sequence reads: CASSLSGPGELFF. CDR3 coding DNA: TGTGCCAGCAGCTTAAGCGGGCCCGGGGAGCTGTTTTTT.

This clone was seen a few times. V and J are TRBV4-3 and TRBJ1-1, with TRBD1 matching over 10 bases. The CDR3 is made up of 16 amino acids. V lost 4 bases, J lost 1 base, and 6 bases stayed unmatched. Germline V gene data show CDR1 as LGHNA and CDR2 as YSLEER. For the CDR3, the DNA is TGCGCCAGCAGCCGAACCGGGACAGGGGAGAACACTGAAGCTTTCTTT. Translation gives CASSRTGTGENTEAFF.

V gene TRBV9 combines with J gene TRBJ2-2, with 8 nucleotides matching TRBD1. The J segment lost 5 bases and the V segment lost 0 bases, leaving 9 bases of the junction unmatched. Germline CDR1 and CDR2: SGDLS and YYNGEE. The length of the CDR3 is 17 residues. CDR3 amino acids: CASSVVGQGARTGELFF. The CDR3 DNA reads TGTGCCAGCAGCGTAGTAGGGCAGGGGGCGCGGACCGGGGAGCTGTTTTTT. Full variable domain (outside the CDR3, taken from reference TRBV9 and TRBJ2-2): DSGVTQTPKHLITATGQRVTLRCSPRSGDLSVYWYQQSLDQGLQFLIQYYNGEERAKGNILERFSAQQFPDLHSELNLSSLELGDSALYFCASSVVGQGARTGELFFGEGSRLTVL.

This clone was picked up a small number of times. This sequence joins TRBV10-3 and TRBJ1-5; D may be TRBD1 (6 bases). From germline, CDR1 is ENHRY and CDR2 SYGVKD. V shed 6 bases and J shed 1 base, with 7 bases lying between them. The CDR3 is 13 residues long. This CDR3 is CAIRQGSNQPQHF. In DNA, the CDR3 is TGTGCCATCAGGCAGGGGAGCAATCAGCCCCAGCATTTT.